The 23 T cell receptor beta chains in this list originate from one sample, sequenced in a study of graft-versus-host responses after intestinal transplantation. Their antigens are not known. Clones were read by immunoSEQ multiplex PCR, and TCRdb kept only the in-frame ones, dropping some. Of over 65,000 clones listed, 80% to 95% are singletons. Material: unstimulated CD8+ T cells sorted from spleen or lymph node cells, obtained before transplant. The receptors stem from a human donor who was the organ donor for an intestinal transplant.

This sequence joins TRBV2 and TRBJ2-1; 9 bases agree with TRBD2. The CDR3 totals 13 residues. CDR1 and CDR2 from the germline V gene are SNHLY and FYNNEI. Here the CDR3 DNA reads TGTGCTGGCACGGGCGGGGGGGCCATTGAGCAGTTCTTC. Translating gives CAGTGGGAIEQFF.

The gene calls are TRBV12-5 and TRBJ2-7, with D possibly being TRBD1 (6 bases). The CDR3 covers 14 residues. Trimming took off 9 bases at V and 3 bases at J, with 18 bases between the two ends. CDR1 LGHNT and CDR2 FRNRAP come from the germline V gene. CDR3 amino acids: CASQLTTGFYEQYF. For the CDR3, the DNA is TGTGCTAGCCAGCTTACCACAGGGTTCTACGAGCAGTACTTC.

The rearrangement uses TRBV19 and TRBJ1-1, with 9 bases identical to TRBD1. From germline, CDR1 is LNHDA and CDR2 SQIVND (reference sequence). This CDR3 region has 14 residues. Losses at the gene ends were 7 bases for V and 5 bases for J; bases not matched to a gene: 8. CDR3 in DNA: TGTGCCAGTACTGACAGGGGGGGGTGGACTGAAGCTTTCTTT. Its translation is CASTDRGGWTEAFF. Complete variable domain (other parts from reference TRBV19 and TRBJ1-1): DGGITQSPKYLFRKEGQNVTLSCEQNLNHDAMYWYRQDPGQGLRLIYYSQIVNDFQKGDIAEGYSVSREKKESFPLTVTSAQKNPTAFYLCASTDRGGWTEAFFGQGTRLTVV.

CDR3 DNA: TGTGCCAGCTCCCCAGGCGGACGAGAGACCCAGTACTTC. Translating gives CASSPGGRETQYF. The chain links TRBV4-2 to TRBJ2-5, with D hard to call. The germline CDR1 and CDR2 sequences are LGHNA and YNFKEQ. The V and J ends lost 8 bases and 4 bases respectively, with 14 bases between them. This CDR3 is 13 amino acids long.

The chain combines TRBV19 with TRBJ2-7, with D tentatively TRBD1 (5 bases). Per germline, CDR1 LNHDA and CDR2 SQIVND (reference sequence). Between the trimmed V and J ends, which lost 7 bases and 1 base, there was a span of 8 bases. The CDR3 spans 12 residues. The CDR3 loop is CASKDRSYEQYF. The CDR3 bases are TGTGCCAGTAAAGACAGATCCTACGAGCAGTACTTC. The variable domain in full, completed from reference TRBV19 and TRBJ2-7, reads DGGITQSPKYLFRKEGQNVTLSCEQNLNHDAMYWYRQDPGQGLRLIYYSQIVNDFQKGDIAEGYSVSREKKESFPLTVTSAQKNPTAFYLCASKDRSYEQYFGPGTRLTVT.

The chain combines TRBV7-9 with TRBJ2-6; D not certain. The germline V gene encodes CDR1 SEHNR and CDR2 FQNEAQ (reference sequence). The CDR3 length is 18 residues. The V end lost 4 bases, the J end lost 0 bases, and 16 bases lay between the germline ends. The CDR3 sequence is CASSSPSDWVSGANVLTF. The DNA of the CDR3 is TGTGCCAGCAGCTCCCCATCCGATTGGGTCTCTGGGGCCAACGTCCTGACTTTC.

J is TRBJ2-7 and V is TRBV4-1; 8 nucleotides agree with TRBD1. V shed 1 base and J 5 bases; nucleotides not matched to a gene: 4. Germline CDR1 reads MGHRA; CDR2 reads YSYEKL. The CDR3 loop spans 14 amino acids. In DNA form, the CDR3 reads TGCGCCAGCAGCCAAGGACAGGGGATTGACGAGCAGTACTTC. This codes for CASSQGQGIDEQYF.

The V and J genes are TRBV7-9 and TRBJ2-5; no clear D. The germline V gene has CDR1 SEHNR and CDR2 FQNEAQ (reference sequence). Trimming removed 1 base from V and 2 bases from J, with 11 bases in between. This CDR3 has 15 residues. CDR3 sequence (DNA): TGTGCCAGCAGCTTAGGGTACGCCTGGCAAGAGACCCAGTACTTC. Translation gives CASSLGYAWQETQYF.

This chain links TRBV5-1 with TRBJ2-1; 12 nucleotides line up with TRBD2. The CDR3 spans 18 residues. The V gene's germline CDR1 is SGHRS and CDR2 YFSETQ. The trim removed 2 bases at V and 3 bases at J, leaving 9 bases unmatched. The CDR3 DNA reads TGCGCCAGCAGCTTAAGGCTAGCGGGAGGGCCAAACTACAATGAGCAGTTCTTC. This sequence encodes CASSLRLAGGPNYNEQFF.

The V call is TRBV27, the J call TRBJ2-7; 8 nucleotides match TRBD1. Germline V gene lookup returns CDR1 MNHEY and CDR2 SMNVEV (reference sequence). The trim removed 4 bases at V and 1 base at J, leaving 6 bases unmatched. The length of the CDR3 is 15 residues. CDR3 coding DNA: TGTGCCAGCAGTTCCCGTCGGACAGGGTCCTACGAGCAGTACTTC. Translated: CASSSRRTGSYEQYF.

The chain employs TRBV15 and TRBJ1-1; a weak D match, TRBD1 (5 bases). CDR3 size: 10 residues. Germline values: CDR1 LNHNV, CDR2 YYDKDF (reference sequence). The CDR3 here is CAAGLTEAFF. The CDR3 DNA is TGTGCGGCAGGGTTGACTGAAGCTTTCTTT.

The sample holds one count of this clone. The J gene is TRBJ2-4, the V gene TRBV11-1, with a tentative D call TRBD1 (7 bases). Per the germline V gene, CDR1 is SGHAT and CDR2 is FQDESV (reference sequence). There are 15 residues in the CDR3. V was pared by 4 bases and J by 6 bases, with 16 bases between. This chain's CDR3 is CASSSGAGGGNIQYF. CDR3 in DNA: TGTGCCAGCAGCTCGGGGGCAGGGGGAGGAAACATTCAGTACTTC.

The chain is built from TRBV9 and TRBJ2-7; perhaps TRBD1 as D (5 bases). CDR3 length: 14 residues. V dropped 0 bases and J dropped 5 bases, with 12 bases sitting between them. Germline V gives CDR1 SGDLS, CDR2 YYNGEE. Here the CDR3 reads CASSVVGAGHEQYF. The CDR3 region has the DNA TGTGCCAGCAGCGTAGTAGGGGCCGGGCACGAGCAGTACTTC.

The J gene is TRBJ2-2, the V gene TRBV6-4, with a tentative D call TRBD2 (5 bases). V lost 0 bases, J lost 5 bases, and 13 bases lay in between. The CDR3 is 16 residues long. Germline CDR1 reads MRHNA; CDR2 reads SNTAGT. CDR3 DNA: TGTGCCAGCAGTGACTCTGAGGGATCCGATACCGGGGAGCTGTTTTTT. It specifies CASSDSEGSDTGELFF.

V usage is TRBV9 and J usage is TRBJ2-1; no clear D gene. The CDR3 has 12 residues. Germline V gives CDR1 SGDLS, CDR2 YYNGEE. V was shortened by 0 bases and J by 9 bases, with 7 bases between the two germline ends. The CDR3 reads CASSVGGGEQFF. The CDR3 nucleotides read TGTGCCAGCAGCGTAGGAGGTGGTGAGCAGTTCTTC.

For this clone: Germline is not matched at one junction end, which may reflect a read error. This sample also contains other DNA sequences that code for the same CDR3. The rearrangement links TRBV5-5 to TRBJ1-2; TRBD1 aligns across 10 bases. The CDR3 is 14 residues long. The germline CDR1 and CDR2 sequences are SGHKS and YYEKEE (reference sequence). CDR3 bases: TGTGCTAGCAGCTCGGACAGGGGGACCTATGGCTACACCTTC. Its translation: CASSSDRGTYGYTF.

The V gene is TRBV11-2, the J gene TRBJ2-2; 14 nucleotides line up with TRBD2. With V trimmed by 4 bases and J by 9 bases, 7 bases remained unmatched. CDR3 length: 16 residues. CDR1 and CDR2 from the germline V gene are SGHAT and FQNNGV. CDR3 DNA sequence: TGTGCCAGCAGCTCTCAGACTAGCGGGGGGGCGTGGGAGCTGTTTTTT. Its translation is CASSSQTSGGAWELFF.

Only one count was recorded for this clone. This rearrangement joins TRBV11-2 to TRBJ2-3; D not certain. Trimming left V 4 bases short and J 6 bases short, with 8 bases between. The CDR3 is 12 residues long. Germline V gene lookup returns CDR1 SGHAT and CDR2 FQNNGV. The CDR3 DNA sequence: TGTGCCAGCAGCTCATTGTATGATACGCAGTATTTT. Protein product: CASSSLYDTQYF.

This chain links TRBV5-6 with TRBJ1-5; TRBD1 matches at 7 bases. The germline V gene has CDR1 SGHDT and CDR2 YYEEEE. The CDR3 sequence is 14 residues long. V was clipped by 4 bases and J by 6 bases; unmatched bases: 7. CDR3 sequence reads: CASSETGWGQPQHF. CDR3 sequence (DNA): TGTGCCAGCAGCGAGACAGGGTGGGGTCAGCCCCAGCATTTT.

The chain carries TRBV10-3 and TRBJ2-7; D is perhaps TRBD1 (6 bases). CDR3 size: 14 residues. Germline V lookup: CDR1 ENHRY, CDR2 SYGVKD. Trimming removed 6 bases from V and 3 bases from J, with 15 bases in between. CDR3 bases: TGTGCCATCAGCGTACAGGGTTCGGACTACGAGCAGTACTTC. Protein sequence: CAISVQGSDYEQYF.

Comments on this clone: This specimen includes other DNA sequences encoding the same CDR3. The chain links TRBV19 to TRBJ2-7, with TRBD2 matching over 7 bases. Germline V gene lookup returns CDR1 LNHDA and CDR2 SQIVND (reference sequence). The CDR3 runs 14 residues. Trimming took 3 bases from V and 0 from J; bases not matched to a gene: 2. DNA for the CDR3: TGTGCCAGTAGTATCACGGGAGGCTCCTACGAGCAGTACTTC. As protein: CASSITGGSYEQYF. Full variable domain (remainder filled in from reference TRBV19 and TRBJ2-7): DGGITQSPKYLFRKEGQNVTLSCEQNLNHDAMYWYRQDPGQGLRLIYYSQIVNDFQKGDIAEGYSVSREKKESFPLTVTSAQKNPTAFYLCASSITGGSYEQYFGPGTRLTVT.

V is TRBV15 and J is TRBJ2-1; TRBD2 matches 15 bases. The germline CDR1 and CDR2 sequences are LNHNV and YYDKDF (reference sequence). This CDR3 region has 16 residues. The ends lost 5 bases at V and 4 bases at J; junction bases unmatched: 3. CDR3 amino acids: CATSFGTSGGYNEQFF. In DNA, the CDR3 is TGTGCCACCAGCTTCGGGACTAGCGGGGGGTACAATGAGCAGTTCTTC. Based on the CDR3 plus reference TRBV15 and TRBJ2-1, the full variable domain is DAMVIQNPRYQVTQFGKPVTLSCSQTLNHNVMYWYQQKSSQAPKLLFHYYDKDFNNEADTPDNFQSRRPNTSFCFLDIRSPGLGDTAMYLCATSFGTSGGYNEQFFGPGTRLTVL.

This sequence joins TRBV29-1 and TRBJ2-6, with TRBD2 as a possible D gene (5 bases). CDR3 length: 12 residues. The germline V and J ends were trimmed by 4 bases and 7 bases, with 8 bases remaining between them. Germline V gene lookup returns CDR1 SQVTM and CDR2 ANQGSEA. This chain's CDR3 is CSVGPGANVLTF. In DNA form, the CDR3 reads TGCAGCGTTGGCCCGGGAGCCAACGTCCTGACTTTC.